Sequencing of this TCR beta chain was carried out in a study of T cell responses to AZD1222 COVID-19 vaccine. Trimming took 5 bases from V and 2 from J; bases not matched to a gene: 5. Germline V CDR1 and CDR2: SGHTA, FQGNSA. This CDR3 is 14 amino acids long. Measured with immunoSEQ multiplex PCR; TCRdb has only the in-frame clones, and not every one. The sample has over 15,000 clones; over 85% are singletons. The input for sequencing was peripheral blood, taken 28 days after the second AZD1222 dose. The chain employs TRBV7-2 and TRBJ2-7; 8 positions agree with TRBD1. This TCR was recovered from an adult who received the AZD1222 COVID-19 vaccine. CDR3 loop: CASSIRDRTYEQYF. As DNA, the CDR3 is TGTGCCAGCAGCATCCGGGACAGGACCTACGAGCAGTACTTC.